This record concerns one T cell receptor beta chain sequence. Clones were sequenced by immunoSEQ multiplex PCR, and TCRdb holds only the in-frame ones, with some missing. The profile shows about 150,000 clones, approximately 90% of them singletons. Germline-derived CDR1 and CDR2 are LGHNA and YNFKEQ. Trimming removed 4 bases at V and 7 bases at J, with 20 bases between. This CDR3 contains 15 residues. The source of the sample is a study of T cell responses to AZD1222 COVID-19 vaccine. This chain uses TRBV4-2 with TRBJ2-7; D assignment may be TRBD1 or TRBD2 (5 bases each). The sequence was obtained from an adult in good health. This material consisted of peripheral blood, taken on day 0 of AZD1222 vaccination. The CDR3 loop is CASSPLQGETGEQYF. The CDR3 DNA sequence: TGTGCCAGCAGCCCGCTTCAGGGCGAGACGGGGGAGCAGTACTTC.